This passage covers 11 T cell receptor beta chains from one sample sequenced in a study of blood T cell repertoires in COVID-19. Produced via immunoSEQ multiplex PCR; TCRdb's table is partial and in-frame only. This table holds over 200,000 clones, 80% to 90% found once. The sequenced sample was peripheral blood. The origin of the receptors is a woman between 45 and 60 years old with acute or convalescent COVID-19.

The V call is TRBV5-1, the J call TRBJ1-1; D gene unclear. In germline, CDR1 is SGHRS, CDR2 YFSETQ. The CDR3 covers 15 residues. V was pared by 1 base and J by 5 bases, with 15 bases between. DNA for the CDR3: TGCGCCAGCAGCTTGTTCCACGGAGGAAGGACTGAAGCTTTCTTT. This encodes CASSLFHGGRTEAFF.

The sample holds a few counts of this clone. The chain carries TRBV11-1 and TRBJ1-2; 7 bases line up with TRBD1. Germline V CDR1 and CDR2: SGHAT, FQDESV (reference sequence). This CDR3 region has 13 residues. V was clipped by 4 bases and J by 8 bases; unmatched bases: 7. DNA for the CDR3: TGTGCCAGCAGCTCTAACAGGGGTGCAGGCTACACCTTC. Its translation: CASSSNRGAGYTF. The entire variable domain, with the rest obtained from reference TRBV11-1 and TRBJ1-2, is as follows: EAEVAQSPRYKITEKSQAVAFWCDPISGHATLYWYRQILGQGPELLVQFQDESVVDDSQLPKDRFSAERLKGVDSTLKIQPAELGDSAMYLCASSSNRGAGYTFGSGTRLTVV.

V and J are TRBV4-2 and TRBJ2-7; 7 nucleotides line up with TRBD2. V shed 2 bases, J shed 0 bases, and the junction held 4 bases outside the gene matches. Germline-derived CDR1 and CDR2 are LGHNA and YNFKEQ. This CDR3 is built from 15 residues. CDR3 DNA sequence: TGTGCCAGCAGCCAACCTCTAGCGGCCTCCTACGAGCAGTACTTC. Translation gives CASSQPLAASYEQYF.

The chain employs TRBV6-2 or TRBV6-3 and TRBJ2-1; the match to TRBD2 covers 9 bases. The CDR3 spans 17 residues. Germline CDR1 is MNHEY and CDR2 is SVGEGT. The junction had 7 bases not matched to a gene; V was cut back by 0 bases and J by 4 bases. CDR3 nucleotides: TGTGCCAGCAGTTACTCGCCCAGCGGGAGGTCTTACAATGAGCAGTTCTTC. Its translation: CASSYSPSGRSYNEQFF.

The chain carries TRBV9 and TRBJ1-2, with unresolved D. V gave up 0 bases and J gave up 3 bases, with 6 bases separating them. Germline values: CDR1 SGDLS, CDR2 YYNGEE. The CDR3 consists of 13 residues. As DNA, the CDR3 is TGTGCCAGCAGCGTAGACGACTACTATGGCTACACCTTC. Protein: CASSVDDYYGYTF. Looking up the rest from reference TRBV9 and TRBJ1-2 gives the full variable domain: DSGVTQTPKHLITATGQRVTLRCSPRSGDLSVYWYQQSLDQGLQFLIQYYNGEERAKGNILERFSAQQFPDLHSELNLSSLELGDSALYFCASSVDDYYGYTFGSGTRLTVV.

This clone was picked up a small number of times. The V and J genes are TRBV28 and TRBJ1-2; the match to TRBD1 covers 9 bases. After removal of 3 bases from V and 4 bases from J, the junction contained 6 bases not matched to a gene. Germline-derived CDR1 and CDR2 are MDHEN and SYDVKM. The CDR3 spans 15 residues. The CDR3 DNA is TGTGCCAGCAGTTTGGCGGGACAGGGTTTCTATGGCTACACCTTC. It translates to CASSLAGQGFYGYTF.

This clone has only a few counts. The CDR3 is CASSFNPWASGTHEQYF. The CDR3 DNA reads as TGTGCCAGCAGCTTCAACCCCTGGGCTAGCGGGACCCACGAGCAGTACTTC. The rearrangement joins TRBV7-3 to TRBJ2-7; 9 bases match TRBD2. The germline gives CDR1 SGHTA, CDR2 FQGTGA. Trimming took 3 bases from V and 5 from J; bases not matched to a gene: 14. This CDR3 is 17 amino acids long.

The V call is TRBV7-9, the J call TRBJ2-7, with D maybe TRBD1 (6 bases). The CDR3 spans 15 residues. Germline V gene sequence: CDR1 SEHNR, CDR2 FQNEAQ (reference sequence). Trimming shortened V by 4 bases and J by 4 bases, and 17 bases separated the two germline ends. The CDR3 sequence: CASSWNRALVYEQYF. The CDR3 DNA follows: TGTGCCAGCAGCTGGAACAGGGCGCTAGTATACGAGCAGTACTTC.

The gene calls are TRBV7-9 and TRBJ2-5; 7 nucleotides align to TRBD1. Trimming removed 10 bases from V and 1 base from J; junction bases left unmatched: 9. The CDR3 totals 14 residues. The germline gives CDR1 SEHNR, CDR2 FQNEAQ (reference sequence). Written as DNA, the CDR3 is TGTGCCACCACTACGACAGGGTCCCAAGAGACCCAGTACTTC. Translating gives CATTTTGSQETQYF.

V is TRBV9 and J is TRBJ2-5; possibly TRBD2 for D (6 bases). There are 15 residues in the CDR3. The V and J ends lost 6 bases and 1 base respectively, with 16 bases between them. Germline-derived CDR1 and CDR2 are SGDLS and YYNGEE. Written as DNA, the CDR3 is TGTGCCAGCACCGACGGGGCGGGGAGCCAAGAGACCCAGTACTTC. Translation gives CASTDGAGSQETQYF. Full variable domain (outside the CDR3, taken from reference TRBV9 and TRBJ2-5): DSGVTQTPKHLITATGQRVTLRCSPRSGDLSVYWYQQSLDQGLQFLIQYYNGEERAKGNILERFSAQQFPDLHSELNLSSLELGDSALYFCASTDGAGSQETQYFGPGTRLLVL.

This chain links TRBV27 with TRBJ1-5, with 11 bases fitting TRBD1. Looked up from germline, CDR1 is MNHEY and CDR2 is SMNVEV (reference sequence). The CDR3 covers 17 residues. Trimming cost V 5 bases and J 0 bases; bases outside gene matches: 6. In nucleotides, the CDR3 is TGTGCCAGCAGTCCCGGACAGGGGGCTGGTAGCAATCAGCCCCAGCATTTT. Translating it yields CASSPGQGAGSNQPQHF.